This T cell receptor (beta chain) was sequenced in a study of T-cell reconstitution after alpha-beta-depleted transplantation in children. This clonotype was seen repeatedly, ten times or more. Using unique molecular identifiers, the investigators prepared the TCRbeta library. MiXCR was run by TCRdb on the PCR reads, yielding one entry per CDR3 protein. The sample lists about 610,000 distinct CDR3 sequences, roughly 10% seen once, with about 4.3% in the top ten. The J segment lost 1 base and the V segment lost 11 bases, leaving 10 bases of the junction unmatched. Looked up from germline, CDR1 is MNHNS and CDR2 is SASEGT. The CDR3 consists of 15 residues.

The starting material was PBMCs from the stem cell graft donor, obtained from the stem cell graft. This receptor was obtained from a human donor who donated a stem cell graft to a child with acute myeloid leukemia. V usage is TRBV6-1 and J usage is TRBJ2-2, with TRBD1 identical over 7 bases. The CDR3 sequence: CASGRQGWNTGELFF. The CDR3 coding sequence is TGTGCCTCGGGACGACAGGGTTGGAACACCGGGGAGCTGTTTTTT.